These T cell receptor beta chains were read from a single sample in a study of breast tumors, draining lymph nodes, adjacent tissues. One entry per CDR3 protein, called by TCRdb with MiXCR from the multiplex PCR reads. The table lists 20,000 to 30,000 distinct CDR3 sequences, about 24% of them singletons. Material for sequencing was breast tumor tissue. These receptor sequences come from a female donor with breast cancer. Some clones in this sample may be carry-over from other donors' samples. The CDR3 runs from the conserved cysteine through the conserved F or W. The order of the fields is D gene, J gene, clone size, V gene, CDR3 DNA, CDR3 protein. The D gene is left open where the match is weak. Some rows mark clone size as missing; the rest say once, few, many or name a class of expanded clone.

>TRBD1|TRBJ1-5|many|TRBV20-1
TGCAGTGCTAGAGTGCAGGGGGATCAGCCCCAGCATTTT
CSARVQGDQPQHF
>TRBD2|TRBJ2-1|many|TRBV4-1
TGCGCCAGCACCCTAACAGCTAGCGGGAGCAATGAGCAGTTCTTC
CASTLTASGSNEQFF
>.|TRBJ2-5|many|TRBV4-2
TGTGCCAGCAGCCAAGAAATGAGTGGACAGGAGACCCAGTACTTC
CASSQEMSGQETQYF
>.|TRBJ2-1|.|TRBV3-1
TGTGCCAGCAGCCCCGCCGGCTTAAACAATGAGCAGTTCTTC
CASSPAGLNNEQFF
>.|TRBJ2-7|many|TRBV5-8
TGTGCCAGCACCCTTCCCCGTTTCGAGCAGTACTTC
CASTLPRFEQYF
>.|TRBJ2-3|many|TRBV24-1
TGTGCCACCAGTGACCCTCTTAAGGGGGAGTATTTT
CATSDPLKGEYF
>.|TRBJ2-3|many|TRBV7-9
TGTGCCAGCAGCCAGGACCGGGAGTTTCGGGGTGATACGCAGTATTTT
CASSQDREFRGDTQYF
>TRBD2|TRBJ2-7|.|TRBV5-5
TGTGCCAGCAGCCCTTTGGGGGAGGGACTAGCGGGGGATTACGAGCAGTACTTC
CASSPLGEGLAGDYEQYF
>TRBD2|TRBJ2-7|.|TRBV9
TGTGCCAGCAGCCCCCCACGGTGGAAGGCGGGAGGGCCCAACGAGCAGTACTTC
CASSPPRWKAGGPNEQYF
>.|TRBJ2-5|many|TRBV29-1
TGCAGCGTTGAAGATCTAAGGGGACACCAAGAGACCCAGTACTTC
CSVEDLRGHQETQYF
>TRBD2|TRBJ2-7|many|TRBV5-6
TGTGCCAGCAGCTTCTGGACTAGCGGGACTTACGAGCAGTACTTC
CASSFWTSGTYEQYF
>TRBD2|TRBJ2-3|.|TRBV19
TGTGCCAGTAGGTTGCCGGGACTAGCAACTGATACGCAGTGTTTT
CASRLPGLATDTQCF
>.|TRBJ2-7|large|TRBV12-3/TRBV12-4
TGTGCCAGCAGTTCCTTGGGAGAGGCCCGAGAGCAGTACTTC
CASSSLGEAREQYF
>.|TRBJ2-3|many|TRBV5-1
TGCGCCAGCAGTTCCGGGACTAGCACAGATACGCAGTATTTT
CASSSGTSTDTQYF
>.|TRBJ1-5|many|TRBV7-2
TGTGCCAGCAGCAAGGGACCGAACAATCAGCCCCAGCATTTT
CASSKGPNNQPQHF
>.|TRBJ1-4|many|TRBV5-5
TGTGCCAGCAGCTTGTGGGCGGGGGGTGATGAAAAACTGTTTTTT
CASSLWAGGDEKLFF
>.|TRBJ2-2|once|TRBV7-2
TGTGCCAGCAGCGCAACTAGAGCCACCAGGGAGCTGTTTTTT
CASSATRATRELFF
>TRBD1|TRBJ2-3|.|TRBV29-1
TGCAGCGTACGGAAGGGGGCGGGTACGCAGTATTTT
CSVRKGAGTQYF
>.|TRBJ1-4|many|TRBV29-1
TGCAGCGTTTCCGACAGGGAAAAACTGTTTTTT
CSVSDREKLFF
>.|TRBJ1-4|.|TRBV5-1
TGCGCCAGCAGCGAGGGTCTGAACAATGAAAAACTGTTTTTT
CASSEGLNNEKLFF
>TRBD1|TRBJ1-4|many|TRBV7-8
TGTGCCAGCAGTCATTTAGACAGGGAGAATGAAAAACTGTTTTTT
CASSHLDRENEKLFF
>TRBD1|TRBJ2-7|many|TRBV18
TGTGCCAGCTCACCACCGGGACAGGGGGCCGCCGAGCAGTACTTC
CASSPPGQGAAEQYF
>TRBD2|TRBJ2-1|many|TRBV7-8
TGTGCCAGCAGCCATAGAGCGGGATCCGACAATGAGCAGTTCTTC
CASSHRAGSDNEQFF
>TRBD2|TRBJ2-1|many|TRBV11-2
TGTGCCAGCAGCTTTCTAGCGGGCGGCTCCTACAATGAGCAGTTCTTC
CASSFLAGGSYNEQFF
>TRBD1|TRBJ2-5|many|TRBV24-1
TGTGCCACCAGTGATCCCAAGACAGGGACGTATGGGACCCAGTACTTC
CATSDPKTGTYGTQYF
>.|TRBJ2-5|.|TRBV20-1
TGCAATGTTCCGCCCGGACAGCAAGAGACCCAGTACTTC
CNVPPGQQETQYF
>.|TRBJ2-3|.|TRBV2
TGTGCCAGCGACCGGGACAAAAGAGATACGCAGTATTTT
CASDRDKRDTQYF